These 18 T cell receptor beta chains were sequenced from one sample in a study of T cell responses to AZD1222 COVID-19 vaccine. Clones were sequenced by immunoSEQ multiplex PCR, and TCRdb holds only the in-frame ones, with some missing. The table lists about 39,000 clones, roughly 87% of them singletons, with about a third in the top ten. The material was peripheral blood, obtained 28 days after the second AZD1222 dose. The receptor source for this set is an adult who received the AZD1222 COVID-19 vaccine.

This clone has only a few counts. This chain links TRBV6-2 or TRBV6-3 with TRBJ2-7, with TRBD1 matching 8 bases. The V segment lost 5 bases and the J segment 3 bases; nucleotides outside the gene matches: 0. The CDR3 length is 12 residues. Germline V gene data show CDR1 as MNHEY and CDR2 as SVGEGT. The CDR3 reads CASSDRGYEQYF. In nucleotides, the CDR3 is TGTGCCAGCAGTGACAGGGGCTACGAGCAGTACTTC.

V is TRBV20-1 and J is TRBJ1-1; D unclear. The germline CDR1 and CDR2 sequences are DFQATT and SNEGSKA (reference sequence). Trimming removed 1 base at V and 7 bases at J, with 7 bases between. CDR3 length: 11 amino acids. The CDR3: CSARAPNEAFF. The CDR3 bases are TGCAGTGCTAGAGCCCCCAATGAAGCTTTCTTT.

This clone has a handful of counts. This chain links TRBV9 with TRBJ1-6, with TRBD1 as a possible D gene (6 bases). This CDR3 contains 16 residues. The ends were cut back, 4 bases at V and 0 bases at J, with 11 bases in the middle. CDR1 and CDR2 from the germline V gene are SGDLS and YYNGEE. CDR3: CASSQKGDSYNSPLHF. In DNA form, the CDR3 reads TGTGCCAGCAGCCAAAAGGGGGACTCCTATAATTCACCCCTCCACTTT.

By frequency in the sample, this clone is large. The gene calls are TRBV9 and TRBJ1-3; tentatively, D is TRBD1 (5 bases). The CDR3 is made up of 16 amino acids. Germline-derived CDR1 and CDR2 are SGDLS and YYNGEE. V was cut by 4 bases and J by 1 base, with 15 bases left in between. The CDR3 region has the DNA TGTGCCAGCAGCCCCAGGGTCAAACCGTCTGGAAACACCATATATTTT. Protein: CASSPRVKPSGNTIYF.

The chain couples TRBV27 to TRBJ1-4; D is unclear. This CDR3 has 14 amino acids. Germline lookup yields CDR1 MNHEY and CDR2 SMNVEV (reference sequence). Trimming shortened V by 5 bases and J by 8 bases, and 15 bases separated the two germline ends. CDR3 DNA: TGTGCCAGCAGTATCTATGGAAAAGCCGAAAAACTGTTTTTT. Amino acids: CASSIYGKAEKLFF.

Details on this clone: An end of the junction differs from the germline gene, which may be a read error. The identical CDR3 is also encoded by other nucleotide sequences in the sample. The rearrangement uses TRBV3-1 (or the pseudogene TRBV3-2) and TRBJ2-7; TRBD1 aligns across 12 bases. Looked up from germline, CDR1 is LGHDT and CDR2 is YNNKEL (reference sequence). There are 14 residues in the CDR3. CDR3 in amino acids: CASSPGTGGRKQYF. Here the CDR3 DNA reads TGTGCCAGCAGCCCCGGGACAGGGGGCAGAAAGCAGTACTTT.

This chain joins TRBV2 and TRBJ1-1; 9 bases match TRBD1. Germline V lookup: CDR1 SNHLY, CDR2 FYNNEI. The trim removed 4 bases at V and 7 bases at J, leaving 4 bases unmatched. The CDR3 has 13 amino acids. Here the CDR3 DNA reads TGTGCCAGCAGTGTGGGACAGGGTGTTGAAGCTTTCTTT. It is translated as CASSVGQGVEAFF.

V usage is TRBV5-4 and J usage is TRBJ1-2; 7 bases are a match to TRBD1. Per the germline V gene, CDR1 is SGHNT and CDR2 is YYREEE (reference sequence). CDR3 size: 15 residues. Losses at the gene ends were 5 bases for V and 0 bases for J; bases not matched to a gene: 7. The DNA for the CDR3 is TGTGCCAGCAGACAGAAGACAGGGACTAACTATGGCTACACCTTC. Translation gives CASRQKTGTNYGYTF.

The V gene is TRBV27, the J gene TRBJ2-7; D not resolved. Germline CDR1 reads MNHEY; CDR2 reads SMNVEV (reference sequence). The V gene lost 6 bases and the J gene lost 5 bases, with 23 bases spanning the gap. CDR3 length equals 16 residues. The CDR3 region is CASRSSMGFRFHEQYF. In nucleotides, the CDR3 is TGTGCCAGCAGGTCCTCGATGGGGTTTAGATTCCACGAGCAGTACTTC.

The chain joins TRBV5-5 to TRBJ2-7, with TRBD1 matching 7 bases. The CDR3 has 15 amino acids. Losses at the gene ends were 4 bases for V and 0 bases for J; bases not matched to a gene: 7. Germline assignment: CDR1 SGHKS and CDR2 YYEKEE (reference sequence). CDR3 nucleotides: TGTGCCAGCAGCGTCGGGACAGAGGACTCCTACGAGCAGTACTTC. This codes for CASSVGTEDSYEQYF.

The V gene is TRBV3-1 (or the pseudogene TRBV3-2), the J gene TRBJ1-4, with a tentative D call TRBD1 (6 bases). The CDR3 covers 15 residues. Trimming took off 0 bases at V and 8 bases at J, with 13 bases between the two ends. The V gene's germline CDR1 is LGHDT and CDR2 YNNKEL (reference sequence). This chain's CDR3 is CASSQESTGREKLFF. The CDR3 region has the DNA TGTGCCAGCAGCCAAGAATCCACAGGGCGGGAAAAACTGTTTTTT.

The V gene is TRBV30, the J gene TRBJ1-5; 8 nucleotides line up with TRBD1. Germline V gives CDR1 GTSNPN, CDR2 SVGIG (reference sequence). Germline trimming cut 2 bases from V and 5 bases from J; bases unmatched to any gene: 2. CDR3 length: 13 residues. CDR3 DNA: TGTGCCTGGAGTCTACAGGGGGATCAGCCCCAGCATTTT. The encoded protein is CAWSLQGDQPQHF.

The CDR3 here is CASSVAGPSGGFYGYTF. The CDR3 bases are TGTGCCAGCAGCGTAGCTGGGCCATCGGGAGGGTTCTATGGCTACACCTTC. The chain recombines TRBV9 with TRBJ1-2; D is undetermined. The length of the CDR3 is 17 residues. The germline gives CDR1 SGDLS, CDR2 YYNGEE. V lost 0 bases, J lost 4 bases, and 19 bases lay in between.

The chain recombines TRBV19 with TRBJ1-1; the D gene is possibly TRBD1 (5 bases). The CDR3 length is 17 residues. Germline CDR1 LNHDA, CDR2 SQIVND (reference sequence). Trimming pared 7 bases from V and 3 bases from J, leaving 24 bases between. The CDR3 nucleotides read TGTGCCAGTATCACAGCCCGCGGCCCCCAAGGGGACACTGAAGCTTTCTTT. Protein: CASITARGPQGDTEAFF.

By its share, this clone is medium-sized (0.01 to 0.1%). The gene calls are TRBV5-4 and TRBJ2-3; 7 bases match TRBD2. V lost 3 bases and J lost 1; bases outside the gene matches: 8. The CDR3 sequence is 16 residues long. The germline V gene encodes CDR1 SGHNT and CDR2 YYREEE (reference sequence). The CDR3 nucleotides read TGTGCCAGCAGCTCGGGGAGGGCGGGTGGCACAGATACGCAGTATTTT. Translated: CASSSGRAGGTDTQYF.

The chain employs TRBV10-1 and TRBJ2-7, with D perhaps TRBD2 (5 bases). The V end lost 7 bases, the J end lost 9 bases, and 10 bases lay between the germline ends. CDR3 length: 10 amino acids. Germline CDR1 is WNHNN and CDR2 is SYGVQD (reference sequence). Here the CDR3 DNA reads TGCGCCAGCACACTGGACTGGCAGTACTTC. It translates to CASTLDWQYF.

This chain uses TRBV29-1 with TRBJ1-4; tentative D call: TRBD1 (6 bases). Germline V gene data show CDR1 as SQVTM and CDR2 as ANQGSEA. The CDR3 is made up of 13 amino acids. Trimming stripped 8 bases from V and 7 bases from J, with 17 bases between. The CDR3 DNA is TGCAGCTCTAAGGGGGGCGCCGGTGAAAAACTGTTTTTT. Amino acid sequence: CSSKGGAGEKLFF.

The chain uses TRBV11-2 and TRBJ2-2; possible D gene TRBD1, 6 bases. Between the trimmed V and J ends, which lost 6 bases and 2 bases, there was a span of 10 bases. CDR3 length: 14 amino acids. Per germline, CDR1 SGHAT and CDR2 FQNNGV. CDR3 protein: CASRKDRNTGELFF. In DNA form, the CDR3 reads TGTGCCAGCAGAAAGGACAGAAACACCGGGGAGCTGTTTTTT.